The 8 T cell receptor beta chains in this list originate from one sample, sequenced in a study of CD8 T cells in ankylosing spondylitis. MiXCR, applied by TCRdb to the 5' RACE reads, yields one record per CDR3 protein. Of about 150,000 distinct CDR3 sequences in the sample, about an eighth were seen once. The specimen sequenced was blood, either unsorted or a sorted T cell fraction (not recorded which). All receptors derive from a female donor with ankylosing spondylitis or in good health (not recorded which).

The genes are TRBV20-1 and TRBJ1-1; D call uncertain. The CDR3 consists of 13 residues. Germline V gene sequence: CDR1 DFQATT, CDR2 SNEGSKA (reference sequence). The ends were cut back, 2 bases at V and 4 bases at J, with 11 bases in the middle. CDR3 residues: CSARYGRTTEAFF. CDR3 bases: TGCAGTGCTAGATATGGGAGGACCACTGAAGCTTTCTTT.

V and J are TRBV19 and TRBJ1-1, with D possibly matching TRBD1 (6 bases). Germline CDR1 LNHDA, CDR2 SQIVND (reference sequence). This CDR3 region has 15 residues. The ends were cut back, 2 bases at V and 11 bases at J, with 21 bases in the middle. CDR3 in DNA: TGTGCCAGTAGTATAACCCATGGGGGCAAATTGCGTGCTTTCTTT. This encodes CASSITHGGKLRAFF.

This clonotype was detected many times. As DNA, the CDR3 is TGCAGTGCTACCTCGGGACAGACGTACAATGAGCAGTTCTTC. Translating it yields CSATSGQTYNEQFF. The chain uses TRBV20-1 and TRBJ2-1; TRBD1 agrees at 7 bases. Per germline, CDR1 DFQATT and CDR2 SNEGSKA (reference sequence). V lost 4 bases and J lost 4; bases outside the gene matches: 7. This CDR3 region has 14 residues.

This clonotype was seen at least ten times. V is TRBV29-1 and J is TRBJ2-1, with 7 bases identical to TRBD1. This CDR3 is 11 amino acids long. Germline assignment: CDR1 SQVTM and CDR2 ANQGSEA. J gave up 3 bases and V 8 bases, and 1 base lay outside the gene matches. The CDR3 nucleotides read TGCAGCTCAGGGGGCTACAATGAGCAGTTCTTC. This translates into CSSGGYNEQFF.

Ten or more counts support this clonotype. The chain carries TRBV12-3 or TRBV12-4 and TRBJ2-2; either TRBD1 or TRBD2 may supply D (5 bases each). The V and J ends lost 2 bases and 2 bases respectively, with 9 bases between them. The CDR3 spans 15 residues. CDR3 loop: CASSLFGDNTGELFF. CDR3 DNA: TGTGCCAGCAGTTTATTTGGGGACAACACCGGGGAGCTGTTTTTT.

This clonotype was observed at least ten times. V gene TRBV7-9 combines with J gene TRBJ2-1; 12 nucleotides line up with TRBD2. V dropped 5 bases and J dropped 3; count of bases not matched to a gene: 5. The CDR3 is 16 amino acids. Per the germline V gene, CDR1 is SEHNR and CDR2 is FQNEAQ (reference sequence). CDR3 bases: TGTGCCAGCAGCCCAAGGACTAGCGGGGTCTACAATGAGCAGTTCTTC. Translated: CASSPRTSGVYNEQFF.

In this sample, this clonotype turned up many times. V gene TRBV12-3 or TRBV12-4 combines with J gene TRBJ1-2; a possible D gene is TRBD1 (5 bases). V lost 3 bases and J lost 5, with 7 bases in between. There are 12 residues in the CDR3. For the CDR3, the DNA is TGTGCCAGCAGTTTCGGGGGATATGGCTACACCTTC. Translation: CASSFGGYGYTF.

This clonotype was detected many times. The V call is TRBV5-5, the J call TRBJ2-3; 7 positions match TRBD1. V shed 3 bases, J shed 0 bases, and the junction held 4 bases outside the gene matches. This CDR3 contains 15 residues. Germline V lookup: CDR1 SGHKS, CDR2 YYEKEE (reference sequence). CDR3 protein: CASSSRDRSTDTQYF. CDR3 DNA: TGTGCCAGCAGCTCCCGGGACAGAAGCACAGATACGCAGTATTTT. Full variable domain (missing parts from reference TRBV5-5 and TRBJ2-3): DAGVTQSPTHLIKTRGQQVTLRCSPISGHKSVSWYQQVLGQGPQFIFQYYEKEERGRGNFPDRFSARQFPNYSSELNVNALLLGDSALYLCASSSRDRSTDTQYFGPGTRLTVL.